A single sample gave rise to the 17 T cell receptor gamma chains below, sequenced in a study of Vδ1+ human thymocytes. Study-level points and caveats: Thymic TRG and TRD repertoires appeared highly polyclonal, with Gaussian CDR3 length distributions.

These receptors are not linked to any known antigen. The template was reverse-transcribed extracted RNA. Pooled V-gene forward primers with one constant-region reverse primer generated the CDR3 amplicons by multiplex PCR. TCRdb reran clone calling via CATT on the multiplex PCR reads. The sample lists 20,000 to 25,000 gamma-chain clones, roughly 13% occurring once. The specimen was Vdelta1+ gamma-delta thymocytes from the thymus. Specified subset: FACS-sorted CD3+ TCRalphabeta- TCRVdelta1+ TCRVdelta2- thymocytes. The receptors stem from a child under three years old who had congenital heart surgery.

This clone appeared a few times. The chain couples TRGV4 to TRGJ1 or TRGJ2. Trimming cost V 4 bases and J 6 bases; bases outside gene matches: 12. Germline V lookup: CDR1 EGSTGY, CDR2 YDSYTSSV. The CDR3 is made up of 14 amino acids. Here the CDR3 DNA reads TGTGCCACCTGGGAGGCCCGGGATCTTTATAAGAAACTCTTT. Translation: CATWEARDLYKKLF.

In its sample, this clone was seen a few times. The rearrangement links TRGV2 to TRGJ1 or TRGJ2. Germline V gives CDR1 EGSNGY, CDR2 YDSYNSKV. V lost 0 bases and J lost 0; bases outside the gene matches: 5. There are 15 residues in the CDR3. This chain's CDR3 is CATWDGRRNYYKKLF. The CDR3 DNA reads TGTGCCACCTGGGACGGGCGTCGGAATTATTATAAGAAACTCTTT.

Remarks on this clone: Relative to the germline gene, one junction end is altered; a read error may explain this. V and J are TRGV2 and TRGJ1 or TRGJ2. The V gene's germline CDR1 is EGSNGY and CDR2 YDSYNSKV. This CDR3 has 13 amino acids. The CDR3, as DNA: TGTGCCACCTGGGACGGGCATCGGCATAAGAAGCTCTTT. Amino acids: CATWDGHRHKKLF.

The chain recombines TRGV4 with TRGJP2. V shed 0 bases, J shed 0 bases, and the junction held 4 bases outside the gene matches. There are 16 residues in the CDR3. Germline CDR1 is EGSTGY and CDR2 is YDSYTSSV. The CDR3 here is CATWDGINSSDWIKTF. Here the CDR3 DNA reads TGTGCCACCTGGGATGGGATCAATAGTAGTGATTGGATCAAGACGTTT.

This clone was found a few times. The rearrangement uses TRGV8 and TRGJ1 or TRGJ2. With 5 bases clipped from V and 7 bases from J, the junction kept 8 bases outside the gene matches. The germline V gene encodes CDR1 VENAVY and CDR2 YDSYNSRV. CDR3 length equals 12 residues. CDR3 sequence (DNA): TGTGCCACCTGGGCCTGGGGGTATAAGAAACTCTTT. This codes for CATWAWGYKKLF.

There are a few counts of this clone. The chain employs TRGV8 and TRGJP1. The CDR3 is 14 residues long. Germline CDR1 reads VENAVY; CDR2 reads YDSYNSRV. J gave up 4 bases and V 1 base, and 3 bases lay outside the gene matches. The CDR3 DNA is TGTGCCACCTGGGATAGCGGCACTGGTTGGTTCAAGATATTT. The encoded protein is CATWDSGTGWFKIF.

This clone is medium-sized by share. The same CDR3 arises from other DNA sequences in this sample as well. This rearrangement joins TRGV4 to TRGJ1 or TRGJ2. Trimming took 6 bases from V and 4 from J; bases not matched to a gene: 6. CDR3 length: 12 amino acids. Germline V gene sequence: CDR1 EGSTGY, CDR2 YDSYTSSV. In DNA form, the CDR3 reads TGTGCCACCTGGAAGGGGTATTATAAGAAACTCTTT. Amino acid sequence: CATWKGYYKKLF.

V and J are TRGV5 and TRGJ1 or TRGJ2. The CDR3 runs to 14 residues. V lost 3 bases, J lost 7 bases, and 12 bases stayed unmatched. The germline V gene has CDR1 VINAFY and CDR2 YDVSNSKD. This chain's CDR3 is CATWDSIWPYKKLF. The CDR3 DNA reads TGTGCCACCTGGGACTCAATCTGGCCCTATAAGAAACTCTTT.

V usage is TRGV8 and J usage is TRGJP1. The CDR3 covers 12 residues. In germline, CDR1 is VENAVY, CDR2 YDSYNSRV. V lost 6 bases, J lost 6 bases, and 4 bases stayed unmatched. Here the CDR3 DNA reads TGTGCCACCTGGCTTGCTGGTTGGTTCAAGATATTT. Protein sequence: CATWLAGWFKIF.

In this sample, this clone turned up a few times. The gene calls are TRGV3 and TRGJ1 or TRGJ2. Germline loops: CDR1 VTNTFY, CDR2 YDVSTARD (reference sequence). The CDR3 length is 13 residues. The V gene end was trimmed by 3 bases and the J gene end by 2 bases; junction bases not matched to a gene: 4. The CDR3 region has the DNA TGTGCCACCTGGGACGTGTATTATTATAAGAAACTCTTT. Its translation: CATWDVYYYKKLF.

This clone was counted only a few times. A much larger clone differs from this one at a single base, so this may be a read error. This rearrangement joins TRGV9 to TRGJ1 or TRGJ2. The CDR3 runs 12 residues. With 4 bases clipped from V and 2 bases from J, the junction kept 2 bases outside the gene matches. The germline V gene encodes CDR1 GITISATS and CDR2 ISYDGTV (reference sequence). CDR3 region: CALWDDYYKKLF. The CDR3 region has the DNA TGTGCCTTGTGGGATGATTATTATAAGAAACTCTTT.

This clone was counted between two and nine times. This chain links TRGV4 with TRGJ1 or TRGJ2. Germline CDR1 is EGSTGY and CDR2 is YDSYTSSV. V shed 6 bases and J 1 base; nucleotides not matched to a gene: 6. There are 13 residues in the CDR3. For the CDR3, the DNA is TGTGCCACCTGGAATCCTAATTATTATAAGAAACTCTTT. Its protein is CATWNPNYYKKLF.

The rearrangement uses TRGV9 and TRGJP. Germline CDR1 reads GITISATS; CDR2 reads ISYDGTV (reference sequence). The CDR3 is 17 residues long. Trimming took 0 bases from V and 9 from J; bases not matched to a gene: 8. The CDR3 DNA follows: TGTGCCTTGTGGGAGGTGCACTATGTGTTGGGCAAAAAAATCAAGGTATTT. This encodes CALWEVHYVLGKKIKVF.

A few counts support this clone. The J gene is TRGJ1 or TRGJ2, the V gene TRGV8. The CDR3 sequence is 10 residues long. In germline, CDR1 is VENAVY, CDR2 YDSYNSRV. Trimming at V came to 12 bases and at J to 3 bases, leaving 5 bases not matched to a gene. CDR3: CASFYYKKLF. The CDR3 bases are TGTGCCTCGTTTTATTATAAGAAACTCTTT.

The J gene is TRGJ1 or TRGJ2, the V gene TRGV9. Germline V gives CDR1 GITISATS, CDR2 ISYDGTV (reference sequence). This CDR3 has 11 amino acids. The junction had 7 bases not matched to a gene; V was cut back by 5 bases and J by 9 bases. The CDR3, as DNA: TGTGCCTTGTGGGTCCCACCTAAGAAACTCTTT. Amino acid sequence: CALWVPPKKLF.

This clone was seen a few times. A read error may produce the germline difference seen at one junction end. The V gene is TRGV2, the J gene TRGJ1 or TRGJ2. Germline V CDR1 and CDR2: EGSNGY, YDSYNSKV. CDR3 size: 16 residues. DNA for the CDR3: TGTGCCACCTGGGACAGCCCCCCCGCGAATTATTATAAAAAACTCTTT. Translating gives CATWDSPPANYYKKLF.

The chain carries TRGV4 and TRGJP2. V trimming: 6 bases; J trimming: 3 bases; junction bases outside the gene matches: 7. The CDR3 runs 14 residues. Germline V gene sequence: CDR1 EGSTGY, CDR2 YDSYTSSV. CDR3 bases: TGTGCCACCTGGAGACCCGGTAGTGATTGGATCAAGACGTTT. It specifies CATWRPGSDWIKTF.